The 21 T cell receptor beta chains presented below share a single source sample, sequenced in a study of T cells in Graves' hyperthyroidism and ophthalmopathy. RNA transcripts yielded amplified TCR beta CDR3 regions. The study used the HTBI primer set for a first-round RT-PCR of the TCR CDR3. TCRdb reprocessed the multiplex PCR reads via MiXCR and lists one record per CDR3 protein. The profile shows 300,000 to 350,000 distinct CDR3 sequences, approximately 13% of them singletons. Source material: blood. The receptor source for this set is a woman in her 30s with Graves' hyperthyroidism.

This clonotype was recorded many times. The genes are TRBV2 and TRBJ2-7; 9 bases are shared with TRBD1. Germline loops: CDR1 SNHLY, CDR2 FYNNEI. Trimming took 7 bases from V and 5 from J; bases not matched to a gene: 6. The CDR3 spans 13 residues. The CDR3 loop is CASKLGQGNEQYF. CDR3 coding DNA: TGTGCCAGCAAGTTGGGACAGGGAAACGAGCAGTACTTC.

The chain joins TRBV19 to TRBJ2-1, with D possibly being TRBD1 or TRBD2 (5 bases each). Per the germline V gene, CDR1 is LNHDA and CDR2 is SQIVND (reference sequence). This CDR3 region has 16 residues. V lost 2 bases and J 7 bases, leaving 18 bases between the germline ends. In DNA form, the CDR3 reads TGTGCCAGTAGTATACCCCCAGGGCGTGGGGGTAATGAGCAGTTCTTC. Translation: CASSIPPGRGGNEQFF.

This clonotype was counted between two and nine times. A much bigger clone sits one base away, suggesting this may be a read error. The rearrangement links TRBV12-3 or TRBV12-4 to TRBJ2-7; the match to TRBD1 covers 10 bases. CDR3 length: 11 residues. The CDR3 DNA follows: TGTGCCGGCAGGGACAGGGGCGAGCAGTACTTC. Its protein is CAGRDRGEQYF.

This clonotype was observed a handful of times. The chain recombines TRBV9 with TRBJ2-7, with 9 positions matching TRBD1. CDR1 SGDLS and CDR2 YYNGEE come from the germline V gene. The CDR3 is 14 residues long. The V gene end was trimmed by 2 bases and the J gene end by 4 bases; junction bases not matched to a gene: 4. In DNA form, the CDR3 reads TGTGCCAGCAGCGTGGGACAGGGTGGGTACGAGCAGTACTTC. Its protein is CASSVGQGGYEQYF.

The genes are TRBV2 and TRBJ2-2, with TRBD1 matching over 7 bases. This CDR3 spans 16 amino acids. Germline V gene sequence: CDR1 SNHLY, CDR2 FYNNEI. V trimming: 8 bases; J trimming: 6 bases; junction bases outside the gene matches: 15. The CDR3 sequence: CASQHPVKTGAGELFF. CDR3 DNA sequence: TGTGCCAGCCAACACCCCGTTAAAACAGGGGCCGGGGAGCTGTTTTTT.

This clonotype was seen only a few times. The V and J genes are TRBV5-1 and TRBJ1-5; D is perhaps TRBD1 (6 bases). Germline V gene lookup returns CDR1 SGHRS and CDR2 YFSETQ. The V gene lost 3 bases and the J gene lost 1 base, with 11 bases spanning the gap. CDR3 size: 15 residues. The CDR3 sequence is CASSSGAGSNQPQHF. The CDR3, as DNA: TGCGCCAGCAGCTCAGGGGCGGGCAGCAATCAGCCCCAGCATTTT.

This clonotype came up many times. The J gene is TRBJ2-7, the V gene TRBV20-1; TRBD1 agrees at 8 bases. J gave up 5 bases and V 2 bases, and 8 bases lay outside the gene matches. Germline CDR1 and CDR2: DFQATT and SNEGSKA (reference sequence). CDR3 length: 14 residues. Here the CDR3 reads CSARFQGARNEQYF. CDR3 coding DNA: TGCAGTGCTAGATTCCAGGGGGCGAGGAACGAGCAGTACTTC.

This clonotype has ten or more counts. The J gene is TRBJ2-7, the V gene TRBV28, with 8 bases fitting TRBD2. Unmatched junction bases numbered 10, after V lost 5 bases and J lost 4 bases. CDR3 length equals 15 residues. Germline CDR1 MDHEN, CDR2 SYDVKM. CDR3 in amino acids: CASSRAGGPVYEQYF. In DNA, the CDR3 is TGTGCCAGCAGTAGGGCGGGAGGTCCCGTATACGAGCAGTACTTC.

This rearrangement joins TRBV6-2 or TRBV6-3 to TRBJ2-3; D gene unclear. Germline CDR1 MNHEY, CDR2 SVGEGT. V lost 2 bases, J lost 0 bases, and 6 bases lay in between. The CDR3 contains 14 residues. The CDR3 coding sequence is TGTGCCAGCAGTTACCCCGCAAGCACAGATACGCAGTATTTT. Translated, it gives CASSYPASTDTQYF.

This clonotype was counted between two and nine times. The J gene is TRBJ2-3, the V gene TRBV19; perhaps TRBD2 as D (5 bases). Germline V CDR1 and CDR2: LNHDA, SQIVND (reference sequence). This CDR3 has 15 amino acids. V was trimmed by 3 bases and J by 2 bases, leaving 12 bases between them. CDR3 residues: CASSIGGSTTDTQYF. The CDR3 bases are TGTGCCAGTAGTATCGGTGGGAGTACCACAGATACGCAGTATTTT. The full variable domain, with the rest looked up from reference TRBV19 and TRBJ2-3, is DGGITQSPKYLFRKEGQNVTLSCEQNLNHDAMYWYRQDPGQGLRLIYYSQIVNDFQKGDIAEGYSVSREKKESFPLTVTSAQKNPTAFYLCASSIGGSTTDTQYFGPGTRLTVL.

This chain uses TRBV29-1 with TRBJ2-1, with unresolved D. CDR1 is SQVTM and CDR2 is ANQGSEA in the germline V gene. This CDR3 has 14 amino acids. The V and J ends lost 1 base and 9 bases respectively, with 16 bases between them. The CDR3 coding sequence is TGCAGCGTTGAAGGACTGGCCGTGAGGAGTGAGCAGTTCTTC. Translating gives CSVEGLAVRSEQFF.

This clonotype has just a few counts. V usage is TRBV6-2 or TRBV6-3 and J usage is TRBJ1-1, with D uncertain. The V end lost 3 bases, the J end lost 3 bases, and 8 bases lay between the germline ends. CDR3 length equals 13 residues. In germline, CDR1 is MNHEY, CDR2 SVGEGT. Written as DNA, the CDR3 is TGTGCCAGCAGTTATAGATTCGACACTGAAGCTTTCTTT. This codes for CASSYRFDTEAFF.

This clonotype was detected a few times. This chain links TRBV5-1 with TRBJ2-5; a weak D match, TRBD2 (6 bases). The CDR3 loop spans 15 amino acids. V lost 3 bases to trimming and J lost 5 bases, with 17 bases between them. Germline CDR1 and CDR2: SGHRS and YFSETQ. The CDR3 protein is CASSSMTGVGETQYF. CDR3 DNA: TGCGCCAGCAGCTCCATGACGGGAGTGGGGGAGACCCAGTACTTC.

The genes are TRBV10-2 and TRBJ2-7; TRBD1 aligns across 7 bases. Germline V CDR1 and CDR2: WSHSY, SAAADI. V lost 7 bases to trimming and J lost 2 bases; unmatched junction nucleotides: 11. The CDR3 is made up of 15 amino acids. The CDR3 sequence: CASIGVGQGAYEQYF. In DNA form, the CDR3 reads TGCGCCAGCATCGGAGTGGGGCAGGGGGCCTACGAGCAGTACTTC.

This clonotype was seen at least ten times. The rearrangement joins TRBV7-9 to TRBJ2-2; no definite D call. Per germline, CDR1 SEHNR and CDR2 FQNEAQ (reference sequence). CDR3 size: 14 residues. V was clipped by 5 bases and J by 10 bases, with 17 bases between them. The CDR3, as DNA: TGTGCCAGCAGCCTAATTATACGCGGTGAGGAGCTGTTTTTT. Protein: CASSLIIRGEELFF. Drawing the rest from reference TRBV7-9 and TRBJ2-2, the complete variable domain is DTGVSQNPRHKITKRGQNVTFRCDPISEHNRLYWYRQTLGQGPEFLTYFQNEAQLEKSRLLSDRFSAERPKGSFSTLEIQRTEQGDSAMYLCASSLIIRGEELFFGEGSRLTVL.

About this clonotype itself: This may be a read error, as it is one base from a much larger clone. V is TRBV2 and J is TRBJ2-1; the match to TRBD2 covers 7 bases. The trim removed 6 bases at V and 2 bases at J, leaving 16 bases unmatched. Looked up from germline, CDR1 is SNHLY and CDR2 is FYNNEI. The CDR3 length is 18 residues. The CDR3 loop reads CASRRGLTARPPYNEQFF. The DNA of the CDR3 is TGTGCCAGCAGACGGGGACTAACGGCTCGACCCCCCTACAATGAGCAGTTCTTC.

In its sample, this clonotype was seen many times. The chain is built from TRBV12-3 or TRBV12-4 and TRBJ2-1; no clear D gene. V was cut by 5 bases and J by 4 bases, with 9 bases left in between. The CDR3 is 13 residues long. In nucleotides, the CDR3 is TGTGCCAGCAGTGCTTCCAGTTACAATGAGCAGTTCTTC. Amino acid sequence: CASSASSYNEQFF.

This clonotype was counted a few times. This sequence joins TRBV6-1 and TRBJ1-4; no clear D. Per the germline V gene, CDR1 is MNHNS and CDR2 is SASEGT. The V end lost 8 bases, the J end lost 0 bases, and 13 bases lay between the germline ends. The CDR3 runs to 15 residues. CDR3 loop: CASGARVATNEKLFF. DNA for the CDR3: TGTGCCAGCGGAGCCCGTGTTGCAACTAATGAAAAACTGTTTTTT.

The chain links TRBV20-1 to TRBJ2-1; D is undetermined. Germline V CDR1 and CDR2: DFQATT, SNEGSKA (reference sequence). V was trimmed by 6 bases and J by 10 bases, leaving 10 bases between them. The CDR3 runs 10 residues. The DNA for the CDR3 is TGCAGTGCCGCGCGAACGGAGCAGTTCTTC. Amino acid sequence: CSAARTEQFF.

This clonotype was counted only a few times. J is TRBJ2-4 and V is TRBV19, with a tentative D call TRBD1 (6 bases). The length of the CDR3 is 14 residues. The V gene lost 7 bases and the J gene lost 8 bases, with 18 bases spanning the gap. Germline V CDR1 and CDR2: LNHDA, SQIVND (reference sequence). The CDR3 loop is CASKTGLSWDIQYF. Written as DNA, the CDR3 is TGTGCCAGTAAGACAGGACTCTCGTGGGACATTCAGTACTTC.

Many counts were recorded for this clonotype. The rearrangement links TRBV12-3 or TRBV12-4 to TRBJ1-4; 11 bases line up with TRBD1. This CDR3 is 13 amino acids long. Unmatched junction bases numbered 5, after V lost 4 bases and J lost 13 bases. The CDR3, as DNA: TGTGCCAGCAGTTGGACAGGGGGCATGTTACTGTTTTTT. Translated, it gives CASSWTGGMLLFF.